Following are 14 T cell receptor beta chains from one sample sequenced in a study of blood T cell repertoires in COVID-19. Method: immunoSEQ multiplex PCR; TCRdb's copy keeps in-frame clones and lacks some. The sample gives 250,000 to 350,000 clones, roughly 90% of which show up once; roughly 2.2% is in the top ten. The specimen sequenced was peripheral blood. These receptors came from a woman in her forties or fifties who had recovered from COVID-19.

The chain is built from TRBV15 and TRBJ1-1, with 12 positions matching TRBD1. The CDR3 extends over 16 amino acids. After removal of 1 base from V and 7 bases from J, the junction contained 7 bases not matched to a gene. CDR1 is LNHNV, CDR2 YYDKDF, per germline (reference sequence). The CDR3 region has the DNA TGTGCCACCAGCAGAGTCGCCGGGACAGGGGGCGGTGAAGCTTTCTTT. Translation: CATSRVAGTGGGEAFF.

This sequence joins TRBV27 and TRBJ1-2; TRBD1 matches at 7 bases. V shed 3 bases and J 9 bases; nucleotides not matched to a gene: 7. The CDR3 runs 13 residues. CDR1 MNHEY and CDR2 SMNVEV come from the germline V gene (reference sequence). The CDR3 sequence is CASSFRDSPRYTF. The CDR3, as DNA: TGTGCCAGCAGTTTTAGGGACAGCCCCCGCTACACCTTC.

This clone showed up just a few times. The chain recombines TRBV3-1 (or the pseudogene TRBV3-2) with TRBJ2-5, with TRBD2 identical over 7 bases. This CDR3 has 19 residues. The V segment lost 2 bases and the J segment 2 bases; nucleotides outside the gene matches: 17. Looked up from germline, CDR1 is LGHDT and CDR2 is YNNKEL (reference sequence). The DNA for the CDR3 is TGTGCCAGCAGCCAAAGTTTCAGGCGGGGAGGGGACCAGCAAGAGACCCAGTACTTC. This translates into CASSQSFRRGGDQQETQYF.

The rearrangement joins TRBV4-3 to TRBJ2-1; 8 positions agree with TRBD2. CDR1 is LGHNA, CDR2 YSLEER, per germline. V lost 5 bases, J lost 3 bases, and 6 bases stayed unmatched. The CDR3 has 15 residues. The CDR3 loop is CASSETSDVYNEQFF. The CDR3 coding sequence is TGCGCCAGCAGCGAGACTAGCGACGTCTACAATGAGCAGTTCTTC.

V gene TRBV19 combines with J gene TRBJ1-1; D is possibly TRBD1 (6 bases). The V gene's germline CDR1 is LNHDA and CDR2 SQIVND (reference sequence). Deletions cut 4 bases from V and 2 bases from J, with 14 bases between. This CDR3 is built from 15 residues. CDR3 sequence reads: CASSSTPGHNTEAFF. CDR3 DNA: TGTGCCAGTAGTAGTACACCGGGACATAACACTGAAGCTTTCTTT.

The chain recombines TRBV6-1 with TRBJ1-5; 10 bases are a match to TRBD1. Germline CDR1 is MNHNS and CDR2 is SASEGT. The CDR3 length is 16 residues. V lost 6 bases and J lost 6; bases outside the gene matches: 11. Here the CDR3 DNA reads TGTGCCAGCAGAGAAAGAACGGGACAGGGGCGTCAGCCCCAGCATTTT. The encoded protein is CASRERTGQGRQPQHF.

With respect to this clone: At one of its ends the junction is not consistent with the germline gene, which may arise from a read error. The chain uses TRBV10-2 and TRBJ2-1; possible D gene TRBD2, 6 bases. Germline CDR1 is WSHSY and CDR2 is SAAADI. The CDR3 runs to 12 residues. CDR3 sequence (DNA): TGCGCCAGCACTTTGACCGGGGGTGAGCCGTTCTTC. Protein sequence: CASTLTGGEPFF.

This clone showed up just a few times. The chain links TRBV19 to TRBJ1-5, with D perhaps matching TRBD1 (6 bases). Trimming cost V 3 bases and J 4 bases, with 10 bases left between them. The CDR3 consists of 14 residues. Germline CDR1 and CDR2: LNHDA and SQIVND (reference sequence). In DNA, the CDR3 is TGTGCCAGTAGTATGTACAGGGAAAATCAGCCCCAGCATTTT. It encodes CASSMYRENQPQHF.

The chain joins TRBV4-2 to TRBJ2-7, with D perhaps TRBD2 (5 bases). The CDR3 loop spans 13 amino acids. Germline CDR1 reads LGHNA; CDR2 reads YNFKEQ. V was trimmed by 3 bases and J by 4 bases, leaving 10 bases between them. The CDR3 DNA reads TGTGCCAGCAGCCACCCCCGGGGATACGAGCAGTACTTC. Its translation is CASSHPRGYEQYF.

This clone was detected only once. The V gene is TRBV3-1 (or the pseudogene TRBV3-2), the J gene TRBJ1-2, with 8 positions matching TRBD1. Germline lookup yields CDR1 LGHDT and CDR2 YNNKEL (reference sequence). The ends lost 4 bases at V and 6 bases at J; junction bases unmatched: 13. The CDR3 is made up of 16 amino acids. The CDR3 spells CASSRPVGQGRNGYTF. CDR3 coding DNA: TGTGCCAGCAGCCGCCCCGTAGGACAGGGAAGAAATGGCTACACCTTC.

The sample holds one count of this clone. The chain carries TRBV6-2 or TRBV6-3 and TRBJ2-5, with 10 positions matching TRBD2. The length of the CDR3 is 18 residues. V shed 4 bases, J shed 3 bases, and the junction held 14 bases outside the gene matches. Germline CDR1 MNHEY, CDR2 SVGEGT. The CDR3 is CASSFPAVGLAAEETQYF. CDR3 in DNA: TGTGCCAGCAGTTTTCCGGCGGTTGGACTAGCGGCCGAAGAGACCCAGTACTTC.

The gene calls are TRBV25-1 and TRBJ1-2; 10 bases line up with TRBD1. Unmatched junction bases numbered 9, after V lost 3 bases and J lost 8 bases. CDR1 MGHDK and CDR2 SYGVNS come from the germline V gene. The CDR3 is 15 amino acids. The CDR3 protein is CASSESGTGEEGYTF. In nucleotides, the CDR3 is TGTGCCAGCAGTGAGTCCGGGACAGGGGAAGAGGGCTACACCTTC.

This chain connects TRBV9 to TRBJ2-2; the match to TRBD2 covers 7 bases. V dropped 0 bases and J dropped 4; count of bases not matched to a gene: 6. The length of the CDR3 is 16 residues. The germline V gene encodes CDR1 SGDLS and CDR2 YYNGEE. The CDR3 reads CASSVASGAGTGELFF. The CDR3 DNA is TGTGCCAGCAGCGTAGCTAGCGGAGCGGGCACCGGGGAGCTGTTTTTT.

The chain joins TRBV19 to TRBJ2-2, with TRBD1 identical over 7 bases. The CDR3 consists of 14 residues. V was pared by 3 bases and J by 6 bases, with 4 bases of the junction left unmatched. Looked up from germline, CDR1 is LNHDA and CDR2 is SQIVND (reference sequence). The CDR3 nucleotides are TGTGCCAGTAGTATGCTACAGGGGTCCGGGGAGCTGTTTTTT. Translation gives CASSMLQGSGELFF.